These 25 T cell receptor beta chains were all obtained from the same sample, sequenced in a study of blood T cell repertoires in COVID-19. Sequencing was performed with immunoSEQ multiplex PCR; in TCRdb, only in-frame clones are kept and a portion is missing. Of roughly 380,000 clones listed, 80% to 90% were seen once; the top ten hold about 1.5%. The sequencing sample was made of PBMCs or T cells enriched from blood (not recorded which). These TCRs come from a man aged 25-45 years who had recovered from COVID-19.

The CDR3 reads CASSVTRRGNYGYTF. The CDR3 bases are TGTGCCAGTAGTGTCACCCGACGGGGTAACTATGGCTACACCTTC. This chain links TRBV19 with TRBJ1-2; D call uncertain. Germline-derived CDR1 and CDR2 are LNHDA and SQIVND (reference sequence). The CDR3 runs to 15 residues. V lost 5 bases, J lost 1 base, and 14 bases lay in between.

The chain is built from TRBV2 and TRBJ1-2, with TRBD1 matching 9 bases. CDR1 SNHLY and CDR2 FYNNEI come from the germline V gene. This CDR3 is built from 11 residues. Trimming cost V 7 bases and J 11 bases; bases outside gene matches: 5. The chain's CDR3 is CASTLGQGYTF. Here the CDR3 DNA reads TGTGCCAGCACCTTGGGACAGGGTTACACCTTC.

The chain carries TRBV5-1 and TRBJ2-5, with 9 bases lining up with TRBD1. This CDR3 region has 15 residues. J gave up 0 bases and V 4 bases, and 4 bases lay outside the gene matches. Germline V CDR1 and CDR2: SGHRS, YFSETQ. As DNA, the CDR3 is TGCGCCAGCAGCACCGGACAGGGGAACCAAGAGACCCAGTACTTC. It translates to CASSTGQGNQETQYF.

The chain has TRBV10-3 and TRBJ2-1; D remains unclear. The CDR3 contains 11 residues. Germline V lookup: CDR1 ENHRY, CDR2 SYGVKD. The V gene lost 6 bases and the J gene lost 8 bases, with 8 bases spanning the gap. The CDR3 DNA is TGTGCCATCAGCCGCAGTGATGAGCAGTTCTTC. Its protein product is CAISRSDEQFF.

The J gene is TRBJ1-2, the V gene TRBV6-1; D uncertain. CDR1 and CDR2 from the germline V gene are MNHNS and SASEGT. The V end was cut by 7 bases, the J end by 3 bases, with 6 bases between. This CDR3 comprises 11 residues. In nucleotides, the CDR3 is TGTGCCAGCACCCCGGACTATGGCTACACCTTC. Translating it yields CASTPDYGYTF.

The gene calls are TRBV7-7 and TRBJ2-5; 8 nucleotides match TRBD2. In germline, CDR1 is SSHAT, CDR2 FNYEAQ (reference sequence). V was clipped by 3 bases and J by 5 bases; unmatched bases: 8. The length of the CDR3 is 15 residues. The DNA of the CDR3 is TGTGCCAGCAGCTTCCAGCGGGGGCCAGGGGAGACCCAGTACTTC. Translation gives CASSFQRGPGETQYF. Drawing the rest from reference TRBV7-7 and TRBJ2-5, the complete variable domain is GAGVSQSPRYKVTKRGQDVTLRCDPISSHATLYWYQQALGQGPEFLTYFNYEAQPDKSGLPSDRFSAERPEGSISTLTIQRTEQRDSAMYRCASSFQRGPGETQYFGPGTRLLVL.

The genes are TRBV5-1 and TRBJ1-6; D is undetermined. Per the germline V gene, CDR1 is SGHRS and CDR2 is YFSETQ. Between the trimmed V and J ends, which lost 4 bases and 5 bases, there was a span of 10 bases. The CDR3 extends over 14 amino acids. Here the CDR3 DNA reads TGCGCCAGCAGCGAGGGCCCTAATAATTCACCCCTCCACTTT. Amino acid sequence: CASSEGPNNSPLHF.

The chain links TRBV4-3 to TRBJ2-2, with 7 bases identical to TRBD2. Per germline, CDR1 LGHNA and CDR2 YSLEER. V was clipped by 0 bases and J by 7 bases; unmatched bases: 8. This CDR3 has 16 residues. The CDR3 here is CASSQDSGLVSGELFF. The CDR3 nucleotides read TGCGCCAGCAGCCAAGATAGCGGACTAGTAAGCGGGGAGCTGTTTTTT.

In this sample, this clone turned up a few times. The chain uses TRBV7-2 and TRBJ1-2; a possible D gene is TRBD1 (5 bases). This CDR3 is built from 17 residues. V was clipped by 3 bases and J by 0 bases, with 17 bases between them. Germline-derived CDR1 and CDR2 are SGHTA and FQGNSA. CDR3 DNA sequence: TGTGCCAGCAGCTTGGCAGGGACTTCTCAAGCTAACTATGGCTACACCTTC. Encoded protein: CASSLAGTSQANYGYTF.

The chain couples TRBV28 to TRBJ2-3, with D possibly matching TRBD2 (5 bases). The CDR3 has 14 amino acids. V lost 5 bases and J 1 base, leaving 10 bases between the germline ends. Germline-derived CDR1 and CDR2 are MDHEN and SYDVKM. CDR3 loop: CASSPHGGTDTQYF. In DNA, the CDR3 is TGTGCCAGCAGTCCCCACGGGGGCACAGATACGCAGTATTTT.

This clone was recorded once. V usage is TRBV7-8 and J usage is TRBJ2-3, with a tentative D call TRBD1 (8 bases). V lost 7 bases and J 3 bases, leaving 14 bases between the germline ends. The CDR3 spans 14 residues. Germline-derived CDR1 and CDR2 are SGHVS and FQNEAQ. This chain's CDR3 is CASIDRGGTDTQYF. CDR3 sequence (DNA): TGTGCCAGCATCGACAGGGGAGGGACAGATACGCAGTATTTT. Complete variable domain (other parts from reference TRBV7-8 and TRBJ2-3): GAGVSQSPRYKVAKRGQDVALRCDPISGHVSLFWYQQALGQGPEFLTYFQNEAQLDKSGLPSDRFFAERPEGSVSTLKIQRTQQEDSAVYLCASIDRGGTDTQYFGPGTRLTVL.

The chain's CDR3 is CASSQDPRGKPTDTQYF. Here the CDR3 DNA reads TGTGCCAGCAGCCAAGACCCCAGGGGGAAGCCCACAGATACGCAGTATTTT. The chain carries TRBV3-1 (or the pseudogene TRBV3-2) and TRBJ2-3, with 7 bases identical to TRBD1. CDR3 length: 17 residues. Per the germline V gene, CDR1 is LGHDT and CDR2 is YNNKEL (reference sequence). V shed 0 bases, J shed 2 bases, and the junction held 8 bases outside the gene matches.

The chain has TRBV9 and TRBJ1-3, with D possibly TRBD1 on 5 matching bases. The CDR3 totals 17 residues. With 4 bases removed from V and 4 bases from J, the gap between germline ends came to 21 bases. Per germline, CDR1 SGDLS and CDR2 YYNGEE. CDR3 region: CASSSLGVERGGNTIYF. For the CDR3, the DNA is TGTGCCAGCAGCTCCCTGGGCGTGGAAAGGGGAGGAAACACCATATATTTT.

The V gene is TRBV19, the J gene TRBJ1-2, with 9 bases aligning to TRBD1. This CDR3 comprises 14 residues. Looked up from germline, CDR1 is LNHDA and CDR2 is SQIVND (reference sequence). Trimming cost V 4 bases and J 1 base; bases outside gene matches: 1. CDR3 DNA: TGTGCCAGTAGTACGGGACAGGGTAACTATGGCTACACCTTC. It encodes CASSTGQGNYGYTF.

The chain joins TRBV7-9 to TRBJ1-6, with TRBD1 identical over 10 bases. The CDR3 sequence is 16 residues long. Germline V lookup: CDR1 SEHNR, CDR2 FQNEAQ (reference sequence). V shed 4 bases, J shed 10 bases, and the junction held 10 bases outside the gene matches. The chain's CDR3 is CASSSTRDRGESPLHF. DNA of the CDR3: TGTGCCAGCAGCTCCACCCGGGACAGGGGAGAATCACCCCTCCACTTT. Drawing the rest from reference TRBV7-9 and TRBJ1-6, the complete variable domain is DTGVSQNPRHKITKRGQNVTFRCDPISEHNRLYWYRQTLGQGPEFLTYFQNEAQLEKSRLLSDRFSAERPKGSFSTLEIQRTEQGDSAMYLCASSSTRDRGESPLHFGNGTRLTVT.

The rearrangement links TRBV11-2 to TRBJ1-2, with D perhaps TRBD1 (5 bases). CDR1 is SGHAT, CDR2 FQNNGV, per germline. Trimming stripped 4 bases from V and 0 bases from J, with 18 bases between. CDR3 size: 17 residues. CDR3 sequence reads: CASSSPDSSYSNYGYTF. DNA of the CDR3: TGTGCCAGCAGCTCCCCAGACAGCTCGTACTCTAACTATGGCTACACCTTC.

This clone came up once. The chain is built from TRBV4-2 and TRBJ2-2, with 10 nucleotides matching TRBD2. The ends lost 3 bases at V and 6 bases at J; junction bases unmatched: 7. Germline CDR1 is LGHNA and CDR2 is YNFKEQ. The CDR3 consists of 16 residues. The CDR3 DNA reads TGTGCCAGCAGCCAGCTAGCGGGGGTCGGGGCCGGGGAGCTGTTTTTT. It is translated as CASSQLAGVGAGELFF.

Concerning this clone itself: Other DNA variants within this sample encode the same CDR3. CDR3 in DNA: TGCGCCAGCAGCTTGGCAACAGCTAACACTGAAGCTTTCTTT. It codes for CASSLATANTEAFF. This chain joins TRBV5-1 and TRBJ1-1; D uncertain. The CDR3 contains 14 residues. CDR1 is SGHRS, CDR2 YFSETQ, per germline. Trimming took off 0 bases at V and 2 bases at J, with 8 bases between the two ends.

This clone has a single count. Additional DNA sequences in this sample encode the identical CDR3. The V call is TRBV6-5, the J call TRBJ2-7; a weak D match, TRBD1 (7 bases). Germline CDR1 and CDR2: MNHEY and SVGAGI. This CDR3 contains 12 residues. The V gene lost 5 bases and the J gene lost 4 bases, with 9 bases spanning the gap. The CDR3 protein is CASSPGGYEQYF. The DNA for the CDR3 is TGTGCCAGCAGTCCAGGGGGGTACGAGCAGTACTTC.

V gene TRBV7-3 combines with J gene TRBJ2-1; the match to TRBD1 covers 8 bases. After removal of 5 bases from V and 1 base from J, the junction contained 4 bases not matched to a gene. Germline CDR1 reads SGHTA; CDR2 reads FQGTGA. This CDR3 region has 15 residues. The CDR3 coding sequence is TGTGCCAGCAGCGATGACAGGGGATCCTACAATGAGCAGTTCTTC. Translating gives CASSDDRGSYNEQFF.

This chain uses TRBV27 with TRBJ2-5, with D tentatively TRBD1 (6 bases). In germline, CDR1 is MNHEY, CDR2 SMNVEV (reference sequence). The CDR3 is 13 amino acids. V lost 2 bases and J 5 bases, leaving 9 bases between the germline ends. In DNA, the CDR3 is TGTGCCAGCAGTTTAGGACAGTGGGAGACCCAGTACTTC. This translates into CASSLGQWETQYF.

V usage is TRBV5-6 and J usage is TRBJ1-3; no clear D gene. Trimming pared 3 bases from V and 0 bases from J, leaving 4 bases between. This CDR3 region has 13 residues. Per the germline V gene, CDR1 is SGHDT and CDR2 is YYEEEE. In DNA form, the CDR3 reads TGTGCCAGCAGCTCGTTCTCTGGAAACACCATATATTTT. Amino acid sequence: CASSSFSGNTIYF.

V and J are TRBV4-2 and TRBJ2-1, with 12 bases lining up with TRBD2. The germline CDR1 and CDR2 sequences are LGHNA and YNFKEQ. The J segment lost 10 bases and the V segment lost 0 bases, leaving 1 base of the junction unmatched. This CDR3 is built from 14 residues. CDR3 nucleotides: TGTGCCAGCAGCCAAGAGGGGACTAGCGGGGAGCAGTTCTTC. This translates into CASSQEGTSGEQFF.

This clone has only a few counts. This chain joins TRBV7-3 and TRBJ1-5; the D gene is possibly TRBD1 (5 bases). Germline CDR1 SGHTA, CDR2 FQGTGA. The CDR3 consists of 17 residues. Trimming took off 2 bases at V and 2 bases at J, with 16 bases between the two ends. CDR3 residues: CASSLPGGSLGNQPQHF. CDR3 DNA sequence: TGTGCCAGCAGCTTACCGGGGGGGAGCCTAGGCAATCAGCCCCAGCATTTT.

This rearrangement joins TRBV7-8 to TRBJ2-1; 9 nucleotides line up with TRBD2. CDR1 and CDR2 (germline): SGHVS, FQNEAQ. The V segment lost 1 base and the J segment 4 bases; nucleotides outside the gene matches: 17. The CDR3 covers 20 residues. This CDR3 reads CASSLERIFVRLAEYNEQFF. The CDR3 nucleotides read TGTGCCAGCAGCTTAGAGAGGATTTTCGTGCGACTAGCGGAGTACAATGAGCAGTTCTTC.